This T cell receptor (beta chain) was recorded in a study of cytomegalovirus exposure and HLA in healthy donors. This clone was observed a single time. Between the trimmed V and J ends, which lost 3 bases and 2 bases, there was a span of 11 bases. Germline CDR1 LNHDA, CDR2 SQIVND (reference sequence). This CDR3 spans 14 amino acids. Amplification used 60 Vbeta primers and 13 Jbeta primers. The data were produced by immunoSEQ multiplex PCR, yet TCRdb's version contains in-frame clones alone and is incomplete. The sample lists hundreds of thousands of clones, more than 75% occurring once. The clonotype was recovered from a man aged 40-55 years in good health and CMV-seropositive. The sample consisted of PBMCs. This sequence joins TRBV19 and TRBJ2-7; the D gene is possibly TRBD2 (6 bases). The DNA of the CDR3 is TGTGCCAGTAGTATGGGGACTGAAACCTACGAGCAGTACTTC. The encoded protein is CASSMGTETYEQYF.